Shown below are 25 T cell receptor beta chains from a single sample sequenced in a study of blood T cell repertoires in COVID-19. TCRdb keeps only in-frame clones here, not all; method: immunoSEQ multiplex PCR. The table lists approximately 85,000 clones, almost 90% of them singletons. Sequenced sample: peripheral blood. The receptors were gathered from a woman of 80 years or more with active or convalescent COVID-19.

The chain carries TRBV7-6 and TRBJ2-3, with 10 bases aligning to TRBD2. J lost 3 bases, V lost 5 bases, and 14 bases had no gene match. The germline V gene has CDR1 SGHVS and CDR2 FNYEAQ. This CDR3 region has 18 residues. CDR3 sequence: CASSPLAGTSGKTDTQYF. The CDR3 bases are TGTGCCAGCAGCCCTCTCGCCGGCACTAGCGGGAAAACAGATACGCAGTATTTT.

This chain connects TRBV27 to TRBJ1-1, with a possible D match to TRBD1 (6 bases). The V gene's germline CDR1 is MNHEY and CDR2 SMNVEV (reference sequence). The CDR3 spans 15 residues. Trimming cost V 3 bases and J 1 base, with 12 bases left between them. The CDR3 nucleotides read TGTGCCAGCAGTTTCGTGGACAGCGGGAACACTGAAGCTTTCTTT. Residues: CASSFVDSGNTEAFF.

The J gene is TRBJ2-5, the V gene TRBV3-1 (or the pseudogene TRBV3-2); perhaps TRBD2 as D (6 bases). The CDR3 consists of 15 residues. Germline values: CDR1 LGHDT, CDR2 YNNKEL (reference sequence). V lost 1 base and J 7 bases, leaving 16 bases between the germline ends. The CDR3 sequence is CASSQVGGPGGTQYF. The DNA of the CDR3 is TGTGCCAGCAGCCAAGTGGGAGGTCCCGGCGGGACCCAGTACTTC.

The V call is TRBV29-1, the J call TRBJ2-7; TRBD2 is a possible D gene (5 bases). The CDR3 has 12 amino acids. Germline V CDR1 and CDR2: SQVTM, ANQGSEA. The V end was cut by 4 bases, the J end by 0 bases, with 7 bases between. CDR3 sequence (DNA): TGCAGCGTTGCTGGGAGCTCCTACGAGCAGTACTTC. As protein: CSVAGSSYEQYF.

The chain recombines TRBV28 with TRBJ2-7; TRBD1 agrees at 7 bases. The CDR3 is 13 residues long. V lost 6 bases, J lost 0 bases, and 2 bases stayed unmatched. CDR1 MDHEN and CDR2 SYDVKM come from the germline V gene. The DNA for the CDR3 is TGTGCCAGCAGGACAGGGACCTCCTACGAGCAGTACTTC. Protein product: CASRTGTSYEQYF.

The chain uses TRBV19 and TRBJ2-1, with 8 positions matching TRBD1. V gave up 3 bases and J gave up 4 bases; unmatched junction bases: 8. CDR1 and CDR2 from the germline V gene are LNHDA and SQIVND (reference sequence). This CDR3 comprises 16 residues. CDR3 in amino acids: CASSIPTGAGYNEQFF. Here the CDR3 DNA reads TGTGCCAGTAGTATCCCGACAGGGGCTGGGTACAATGAGCAGTTCTTC.

The chain employs TRBV7-2 and TRBJ2-3; unclear D gene. The CDR3 is made up of 14 amino acids. V was pared by 7 bases and J by 2 bases, with 13 bases between. In germline, CDR1 is SGHTA, CDR2 FQGNSA. The CDR3 sequence: CASNIPTYTDTQYF. The CDR3 bases are TGTGCCAGCAACATCCCGACTTACACAGATACGCAGTATTTT.

This sequence joins TRBV28 and TRBJ1-2, with TRBD1 matching over 9 bases. The CDR3 spans 17 residues. Germline loops: CDR1 MDHEN, CDR2 SYDVKM. J gave up 5 bases and V 2 bases, and 12 bases lay outside the gene matches. The CDR3: CASSLTTAQGARYGYTF. CDR3 nucleotide sequence: TGTGCCAGCAGTTTAACAACGGCACAGGGGGCAAGGTATGGCTACACCTTC.

This chain links TRBV5-1 with TRBJ1-1; TRBD1 might be the D (6 bases). Trimming removed 3 bases from V and 3 bases from J, with 12 bases in between. The CDR3 sequence is 14 residues long. Germline loops: CDR1 SGHRS, CDR2 YFSETQ. CDR3 DNA: TGCGCCAGCAGCTACAGGGTGGGGTACACTGAAGCTTTCTTT. Protein product: CASSYRVGYTEAFF.

This chain connects TRBV5-1 to TRBJ2-3; the match to TRBD1 covers 11 bases. The V gene end was trimmed by 4 bases and the J gene end by 3 bases; junction bases not matched to a gene: 1. The CDR3 loop spans 14 amino acids. Per the germline V gene, CDR1 is SGHRS and CDR2 is YFSETQ. The CDR3 spells CASSGQGATDTQYF. Here the CDR3 DNA reads TGCGCCAGCAGCGGACAGGGGGCTACAGATACGCAGTATTTT. Full variable domain (rest looked up from reference TRBV5-1 and TRBJ2-3): KAGVTQTPRYLIKTRGQQVTLSCSPISGHRSVSWYQQTPGQGLQFLFEYFSETQRNKGNFPGRFSGRQFSNSRSEMNVSTLELGDSALYLCASSGQGATDTQYFGPGTRLTVL.

The chain links TRBV7-2 to TRBJ2-7; the D gene is possibly TRBD1 (5 bases). This CDR3 has 13 residues. V was shortened by 5 bases and J by 0 bases, with 8 bases between the two germline ends. Germline CDR1 SGHTA, CDR2 FQGNSA. The chain's CDR3 is CASSRQPSYEQYF. The DNA for the CDR3 is TGTGCCAGCAGCCGACAGCCCTCCTACGAGCAGTACTTC.

This clone is a singleton in its sample. The rearrangement joins TRBV10-3 to TRBJ1-2; D is undetermined. Between the trimmed V and J ends, which lost 4 bases and 6 bases, there was a span of 9 bases. The CDR3 has 12 amino acids. Germline V gene data show CDR1 as ENHRY and CDR2 as SYGVKD. CDR3 bases: TGTGCCATCAGTGGTGTGGGAGATGGCTACACCTTC. Its translation: CAISGVGDGYTF.

The rearrangement links TRBV24-1 to TRBJ2-7, with a tentative D call TRBD1 (6 bases). Deletions cut 6 bases from V and 5 bases from J, with 13 bases between. This CDR3 spans 13 amino acids. The germline gives CDR1 KGHDR, CDR2 SFDVKD. This CDR3 reads CATSFSGVDEQYF. The CDR3 DNA reads as TGTGCCACCAGTTTCTCAGGGGTCGACGAGCAGTACTTC.

The rearrangement links TRBV7-2 to TRBJ2-1; D gene unclear. Germline lookup yields CDR1 SGHTA and CDR2 FQGNSA. V gave up 1 base and J gave up 0 bases, with 7 bases separating them. The CDR3 spans 15 residues. CDR3 nucleotides: TGTGCCAGCAGCTTAGTACCGAGCTCCTACAATGAGCAGTTCTTC. It encodes CASSLVPSSYNEQFF.

The chain links TRBV7-6 to TRBJ2-3; tentatively, D is TRBD2 (5 bases). The CDR3 covers 15 residues. Trimming stripped 1 base from V and 7 bases from J, with 15 bases between. CDR1 and CDR2 (germline): SGHVS, FNYEAQ. CDR3 DNA: TGTGCCAGCAGCTTAGAGGGTGGACTGGGTAATACGCAGTATTTT. This sequence encodes CASSLEGGLGNTQYF.

The CDR3 is CASSLAGRVEAFF. CDR3 coding DNA: TGCGCCAGCAGCTTGGCCGGTCGAGTTGAAGCTTTCTTT. The rearrangement uses TRBV5-1 and TRBJ1-1; no definite D call. Germline-derived CDR1 and CDR2 are SGHRS and YFSETQ. V lost 0 bases and J lost 7, with 10 bases in between. The CDR3 covers 13 residues.

V usage is TRBV30 and J usage is TRBJ1-1; D is ambiguous. The length of the CDR3 is 11 residues. V lost 0 bases, J lost 5 bases, and 4 bases lay in between. The V gene's germline CDR1 is GTSNPN and CDR2 SVGIG (reference sequence). The CDR3, as DNA: TGTGCCTGGAGTGTTTTAACTGAAGCTTTCTTT. Amino acids: CAWSVLTEAFF.

The CDR3 here is CASSSRQAYNSPLHF. CDR3 sequence (DNA): TGCGCCAGCAGCTCACGACAGGCGTATAATTCACCCCTCCACTTT. J is TRBJ1-6 and V is TRBV5-1; D is perhaps TRBD1 (6 bases). The V end was cut by 3 bases, the J end by 4 bases, with 11 bases between. Germline lookup yields CDR1 SGHRS and CDR2 YFSETQ. The CDR3 is 15 amino acids.

This clone was seen only once. The J gene is TRBJ2-2, the V gene TRBV7-9; a weak D match, TRBD2 (7 bases). The CDR3 is 16 amino acids. CDR1 and CDR2 (germline): SEHNR, FQNEAQ (reference sequence). Trimming shortened V by 0 bases and J by 6 bases, and 14 bases separated the two germline ends. In nucleotides, the CDR3 is TGTGCCAGCAGCTTAGCTCTGGCGGGGGCGCCCGGGGAGCTGTTTTTT. Protein: CASSLALAGAPGELFF. Drawing the rest from reference TRBV7-9 and TRBJ2-2, the complete variable domain is DTGVSQNPRHKITKRGQNVTFRCDPISEHNRLYWYRQTLGQGPEFLTYFQNEAQLEKSRLLSDRFSAERPKGSFSTLEIQRTEQGDSAMYLCASSLALAGAPGELFFGEGSRLTVL.

The chain uses TRBV27 and TRBJ2-3; maybe TRBD2 (5 bases). The CDR3 contains 14 residues. Trimming left V 5 bases short and J 1 base short, with 10 bases between. CDR1 is MNHEY and CDR2 is SMNVEV in the germline V gene (reference sequence). CDR3 coding DNA: TGTGCCAGCAGTCCATCAGCGGGCACAGATACGCAGTATTTT. It yields the protein CASSPSAGTDTQYF.

The gene calls are TRBV18 and TRBJ2-5, with a possible D match to TRBD1 (6 bases). Trimming left V 4 bases short and J 3 bases short, with 9 bases between. The CDR3 covers 13 residues. The germline CDR1 and CDR2 sequences are KGHSH and LQKENI. The CDR3 sequence is CASSRAGEETQYF. The CDR3 DNA reads TGTGCCAGCTCACGGGCAGGGGAAGAGACCCAGTACTTC. Combining the CDR3 with reference TRBV18 and TRBJ2-5 gives the whole variable domain NAGVMQNPRHLVRRRGQEARLRCSPMKGHSHVYWYRQLPEEGLKFMVYLQKENIIDESGMPKERFSAEFPKEGPSILRIQQVVRGDSAAYFCASSRAGEETQYFGPGTRLLVL.

This clone is a singleton in its sample. The rearrangement uses TRBV2 and TRBJ1-2, with D uncertain. Looked up from germline, CDR1 is SNHLY and CDR2 is FYNNEI. CDR3 length equals 14 residues. V lost 2 bases and J lost 4, with 11 bases in between. The CDR3, as DNA: TGTGCCAGCAGTGAATTTTCACAGACCTATGGCTACACCTTC. It codes for CASSEFSQTYGYTF.

CDR3 in DNA: TGTGCCAGCAGTTCCGAGCAGGGGGAAGTGTTGTACTTC. Its translation is CASSSEQGEVLYF. The chain has TRBV7-9 and TRBJ2-4; 7 bases are shared with TRBD1. Germline values: CDR1 SEHNR, CDR2 FQNEAQ (reference sequence). The CDR3 consists of 13 residues. Germline trimming cut 6 bases from V and 15 bases from J; bases unmatched to any gene: 14.

The chain uses TRBV6-5 and TRBJ2-1; D is possibly TRBD2 (6 bases). The CDR3 length is 14 residues. Trimming left V 6 bases short and J 6 bases short, with 15 bases between. Germline assignment: CDR1 MNHEY and CDR2 SVGAGI. The CDR3 DNA follows: TGTGCCAGCAGATTCGCGGGACTTACCAATGAGCAGTTCTTC. Translated, it gives CASRFAGLTNEQFF.

With regard to this clone: Compared with germline, one end of the junction differs, possibly owing to a read error. V is TRBV3-1 (or the pseudogene TRBV3-2) and J is TRBJ2-1; D is possibly TRBD2 (6 bases). CDR1 is LGHDT and CDR2 is YNNKEL in the germline V gene (reference sequence). The CDR3 length is 19 residues. The chain's CDR3 is CASSQGVDQRAKGSNEQFF. The CDR3 DNA reads as TGTGCCAGCAGCCAAGGTGTGGACCAGCGGGCCAAGGGAAGCAATGAGCAATTCTTC.